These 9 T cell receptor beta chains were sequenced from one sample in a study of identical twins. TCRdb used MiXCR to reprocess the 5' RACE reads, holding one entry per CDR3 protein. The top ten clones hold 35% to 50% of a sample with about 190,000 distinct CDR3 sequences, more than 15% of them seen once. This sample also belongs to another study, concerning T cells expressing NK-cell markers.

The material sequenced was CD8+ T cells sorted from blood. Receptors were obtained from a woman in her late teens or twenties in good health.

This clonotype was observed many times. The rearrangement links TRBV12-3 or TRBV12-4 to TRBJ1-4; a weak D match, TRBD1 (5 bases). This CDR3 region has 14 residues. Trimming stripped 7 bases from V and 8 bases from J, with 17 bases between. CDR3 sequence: CASNHRGPGEKLFF. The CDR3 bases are TGTGCCAGCAACCACCGGGGCCCAGGGGAAAAACTGTTTTTT.

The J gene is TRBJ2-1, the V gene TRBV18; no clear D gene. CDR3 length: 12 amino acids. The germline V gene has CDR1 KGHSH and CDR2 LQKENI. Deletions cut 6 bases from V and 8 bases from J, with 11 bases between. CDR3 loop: CASSQAGDEQFF. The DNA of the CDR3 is TGTGCCAGCTCCCAAGCAGGAGATGAGCAGTTCTTC.

The CDR3 DNA reads as TGTGCCAGCAGTTTTGGGGTGCGGAGGATAGCTAACTATGGCTACACCTTC. Translation gives CASSFGVRRIANYGYTF. The chain links TRBV12-3 or TRBV12-4 to TRBJ1-2; the D is unclear. Between the trimmed V and J ends, which lost 3 bases and 0 bases, there was a span of 17 bases. The CDR3 runs to 17 residues.

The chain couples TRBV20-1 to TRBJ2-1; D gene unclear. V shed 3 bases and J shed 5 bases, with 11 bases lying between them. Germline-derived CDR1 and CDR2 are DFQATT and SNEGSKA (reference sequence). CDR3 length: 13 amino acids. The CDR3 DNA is TGCAGTGCTAGGACTGGATCAGACAATGAGCAGTTCTTC. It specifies CSARTGSDNEQFF.

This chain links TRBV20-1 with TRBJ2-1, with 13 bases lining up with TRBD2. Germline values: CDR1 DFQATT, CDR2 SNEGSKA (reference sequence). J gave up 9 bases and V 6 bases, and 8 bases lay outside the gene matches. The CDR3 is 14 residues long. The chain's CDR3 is CSAPRTSGSIEQFF. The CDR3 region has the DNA TGCAGTGCCCCGAGGACTAGCGGGAGTATTGAGCAGTTCTTC.

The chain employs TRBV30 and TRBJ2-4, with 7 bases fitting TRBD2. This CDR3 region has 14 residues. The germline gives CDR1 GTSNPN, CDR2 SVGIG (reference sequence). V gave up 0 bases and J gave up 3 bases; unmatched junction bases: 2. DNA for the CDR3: TGTGCCTGGAGTGTTGGGGGGGTCAAAAACATTCAGTACTTC. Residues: CAWSVGGVKNIQYF.

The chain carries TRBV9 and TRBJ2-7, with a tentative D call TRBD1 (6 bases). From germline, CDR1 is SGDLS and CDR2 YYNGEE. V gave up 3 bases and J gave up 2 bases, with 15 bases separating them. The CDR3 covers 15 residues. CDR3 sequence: CASSEQWGPTYEQYF. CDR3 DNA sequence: TGTGCCAGCAGCGAGCAGTGGGGGCCGACCTACGAGCAGTACTTC.

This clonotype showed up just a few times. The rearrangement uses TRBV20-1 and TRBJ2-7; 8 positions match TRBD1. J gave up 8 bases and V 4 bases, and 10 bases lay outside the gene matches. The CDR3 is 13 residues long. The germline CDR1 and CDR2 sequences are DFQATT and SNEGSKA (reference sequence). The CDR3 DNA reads TGCAGTGCTAAAGCAGGGGGCATTTTCAAGCAGTACTTC. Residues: CSAKAGGIFKQYF.

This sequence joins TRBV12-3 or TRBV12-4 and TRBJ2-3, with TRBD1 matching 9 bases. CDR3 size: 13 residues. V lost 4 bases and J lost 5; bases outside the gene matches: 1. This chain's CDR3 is CASSWTGEDTQYF. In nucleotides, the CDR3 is TGTGCCAGCAGTTGGACAGGGGAAGATACGCAGTATTTT.